This T cell receptor (beta chain) was recorded in a study of chemoradiotherapy in HPV16-positive cancers. The assay was immunoSEQ multiplex PCR, and TCRdb's table has in-frame clones only and misses some. The sample contains some 13,000 clones, roughly 70% of which appear only once. Germline loops: CDR1 MDHEN, CDR2 SYDVKM. The length of the CDR3 is 15 residues. The ends lost 7 bases at V and 1 base at J; junction bases unmatched: 2. The rearrangement uses TRBV28 and TRBJ2-2; TRBD2 agrees at 11 bases. The source of this sequence is a human donor with HPV-associated anogenital cancer. The material was obtained from a patient who underwent chemoradiotherapy. The CDR3 loop reads CASKLAGVNTGELFF. CDR3 in DNA: TGTGCCAGCAAACTAGCGGGAGTGAACACCGGGGAGCTGTTTTTT. The entire variable domain, with the rest obtained from reference TRBV28 and TRBJ2-2, is as follows: DVKVTQSSRYLVKRTGEKVFLECVQDMDHENMFWYRQDPGLGLRLIYFSYDVKMKEKGDIPEGYSVSREKKERFSLILESASTNQTSMYLCASKLAGVNTGELFFGEGSRLTVL.